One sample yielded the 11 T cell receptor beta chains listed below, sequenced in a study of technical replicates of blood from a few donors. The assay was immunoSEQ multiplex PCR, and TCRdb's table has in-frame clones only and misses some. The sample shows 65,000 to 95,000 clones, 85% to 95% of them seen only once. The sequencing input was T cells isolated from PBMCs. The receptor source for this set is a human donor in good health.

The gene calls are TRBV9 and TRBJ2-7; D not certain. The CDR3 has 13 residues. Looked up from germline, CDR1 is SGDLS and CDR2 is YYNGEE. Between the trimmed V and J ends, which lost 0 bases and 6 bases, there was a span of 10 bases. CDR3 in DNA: TGTGCCAGCAGCGTAGTCCTTCTAGGCGAGCAGTACTTC. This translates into CASSVVLLGEQYF.

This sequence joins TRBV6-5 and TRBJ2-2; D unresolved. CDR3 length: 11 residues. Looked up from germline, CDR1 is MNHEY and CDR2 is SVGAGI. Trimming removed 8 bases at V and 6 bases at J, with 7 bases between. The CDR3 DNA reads TGTGCCAGCCAGGCTGCCGGGGAGCTGTTTTTT. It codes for CASQAAGELFF.

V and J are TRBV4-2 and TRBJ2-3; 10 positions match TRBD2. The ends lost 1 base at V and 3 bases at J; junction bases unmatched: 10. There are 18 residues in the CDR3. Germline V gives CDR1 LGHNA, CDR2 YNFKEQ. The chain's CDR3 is CASSQVLAGITRTDTQYF. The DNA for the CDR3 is TGTGCCAGCAGCCAAGTACTAGCGGGAATAACGAGGACAGATACGCAGTATTTT.

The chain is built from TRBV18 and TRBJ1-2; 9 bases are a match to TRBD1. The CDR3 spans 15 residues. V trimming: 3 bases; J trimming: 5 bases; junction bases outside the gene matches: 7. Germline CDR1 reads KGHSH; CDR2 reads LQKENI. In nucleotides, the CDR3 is TGTGCCAGCTCACCGTTGCGGGACAGGGTGTATGGCTACACCTTC. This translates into CASSPLRDRVYGYTF.

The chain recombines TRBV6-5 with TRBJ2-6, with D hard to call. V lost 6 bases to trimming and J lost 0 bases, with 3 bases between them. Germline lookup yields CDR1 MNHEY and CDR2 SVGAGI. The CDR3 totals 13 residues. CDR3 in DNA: TGTGCCAGCAGCCGCTCTGGGGCCAACGTCCTGACTTTC. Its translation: CASSRSGANVLTF.

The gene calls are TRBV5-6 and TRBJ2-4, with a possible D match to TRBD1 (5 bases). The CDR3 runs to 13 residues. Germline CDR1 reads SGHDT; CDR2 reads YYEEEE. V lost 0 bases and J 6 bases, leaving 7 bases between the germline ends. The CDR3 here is CASSLGQLNIQYF. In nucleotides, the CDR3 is TGTGCCAGCAGCTTGGGACAGCTAAACATTCAGTACTTC.

The CDR3 here is CASGPGTGIYQPQHF. CDR3 nucleotide sequence: TGTGCTAGTGGCCCCGGGACAGGGATTTATCAGCCCCAGCATTTT. V and J are TRBV12-5 and TRBJ1-5; 9 bases fit TRBD1. The V gene end was trimmed by 6 bases and the J gene end by 5 bases; junction bases not matched to a gene: 8. The germline CDR1 and CDR2 sequences are LGHNT and FRNRAP. This CDR3 is 15 amino acids long.

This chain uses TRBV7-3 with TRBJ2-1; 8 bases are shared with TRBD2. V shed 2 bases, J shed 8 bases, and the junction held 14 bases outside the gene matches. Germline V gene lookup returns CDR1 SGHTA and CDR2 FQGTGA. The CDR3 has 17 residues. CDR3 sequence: CASSLGPWREDWDEQFF. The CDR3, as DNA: TGTGCCAGCAGCTTAGGTCCCTGGCGGGAGGATTGGGATGAGCAGTTCTTC.

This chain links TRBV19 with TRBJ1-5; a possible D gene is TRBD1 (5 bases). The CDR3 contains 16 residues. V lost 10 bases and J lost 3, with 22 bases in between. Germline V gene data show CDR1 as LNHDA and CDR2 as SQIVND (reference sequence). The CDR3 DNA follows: TGTGCCACCTCTCGGGGGAAGACCCTCCACAATCAGCCCCAGCATTTT. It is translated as CATSRGKTLHNQPQHF.

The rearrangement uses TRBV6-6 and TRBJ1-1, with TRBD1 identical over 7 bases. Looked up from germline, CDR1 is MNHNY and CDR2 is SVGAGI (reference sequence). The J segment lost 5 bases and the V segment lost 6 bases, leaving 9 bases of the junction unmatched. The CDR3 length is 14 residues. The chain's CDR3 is CASRGDSGGTEAFF. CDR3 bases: TGTGCCAGCAGAGGGGACAGTGGGGGGACTGAAGCTTTCTTT.

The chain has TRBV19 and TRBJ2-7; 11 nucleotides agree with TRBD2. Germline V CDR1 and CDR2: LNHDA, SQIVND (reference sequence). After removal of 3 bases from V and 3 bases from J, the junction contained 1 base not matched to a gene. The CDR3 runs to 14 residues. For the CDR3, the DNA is TGTGCCAGTAGTATGGGACTAGCGGACTACGAGCAGTACTTC. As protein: CASSMGLADYEQYF.